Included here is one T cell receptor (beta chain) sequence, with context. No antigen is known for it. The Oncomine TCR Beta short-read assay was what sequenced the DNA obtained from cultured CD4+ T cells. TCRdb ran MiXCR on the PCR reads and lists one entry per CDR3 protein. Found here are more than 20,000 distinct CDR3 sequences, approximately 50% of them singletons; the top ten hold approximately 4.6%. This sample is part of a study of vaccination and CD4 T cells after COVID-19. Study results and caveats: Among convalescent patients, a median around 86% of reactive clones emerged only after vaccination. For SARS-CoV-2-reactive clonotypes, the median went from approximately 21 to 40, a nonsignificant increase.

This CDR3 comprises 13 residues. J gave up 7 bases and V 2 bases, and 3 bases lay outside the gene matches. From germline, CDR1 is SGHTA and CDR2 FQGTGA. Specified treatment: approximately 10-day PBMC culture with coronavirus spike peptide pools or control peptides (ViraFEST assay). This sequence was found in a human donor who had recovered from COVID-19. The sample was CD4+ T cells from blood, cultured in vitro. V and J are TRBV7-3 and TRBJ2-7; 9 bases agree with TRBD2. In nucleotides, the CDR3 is TGTGCCAGCAGCTTAGCGGGGGGGAATGAGCAGTACTTC. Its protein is CASSLAGGNEQYF.